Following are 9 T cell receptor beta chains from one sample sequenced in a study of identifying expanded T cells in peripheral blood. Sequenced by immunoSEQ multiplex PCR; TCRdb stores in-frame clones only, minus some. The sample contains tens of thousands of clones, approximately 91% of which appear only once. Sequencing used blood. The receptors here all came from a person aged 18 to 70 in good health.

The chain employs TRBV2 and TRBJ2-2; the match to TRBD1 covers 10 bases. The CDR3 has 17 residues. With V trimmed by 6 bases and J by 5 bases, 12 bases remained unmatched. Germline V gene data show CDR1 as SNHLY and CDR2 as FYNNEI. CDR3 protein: CASRSLVGTGVTGELFF. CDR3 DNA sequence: TGTGCCAGCAGGTCCCTGGTTGGGACAGGGGTGACCGGGGAGCTGTTTTTT.

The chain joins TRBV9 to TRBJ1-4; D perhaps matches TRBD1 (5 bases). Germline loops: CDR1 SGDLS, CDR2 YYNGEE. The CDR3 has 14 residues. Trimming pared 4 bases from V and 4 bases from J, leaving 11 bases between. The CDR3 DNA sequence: TGTGCCAGCAGCCCGGGACTGGTTAATGAAAAACTGTTTTTT. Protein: CASSPGLVNEKLFF.

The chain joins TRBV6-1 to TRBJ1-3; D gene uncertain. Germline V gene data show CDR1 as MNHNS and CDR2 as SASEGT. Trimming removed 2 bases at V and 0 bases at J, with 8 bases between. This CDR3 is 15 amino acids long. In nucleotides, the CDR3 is TGTGCCAGCAGTGAACTGGGTTTCTCTGGAAACACCATATATTTT. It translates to CASSELGFSGNTIYF.

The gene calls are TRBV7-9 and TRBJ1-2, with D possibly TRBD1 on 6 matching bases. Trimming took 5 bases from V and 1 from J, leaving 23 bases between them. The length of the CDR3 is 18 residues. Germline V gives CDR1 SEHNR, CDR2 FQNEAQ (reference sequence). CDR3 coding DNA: TGTGCCAGCAGCCTGCTAAGGACAGCGAACAGCGGTAACTATGGCTACACCTTC. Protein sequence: CASSLLRTANSGNYGYTF.

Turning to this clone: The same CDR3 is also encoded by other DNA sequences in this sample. For the CDR3, the DNA is TGTGCCAGCAGCTTGGGGGGTAGGGGGTTCACAGATACGCAGTATTTT. This translates into CASSLGGRGFTDTQYF. The V call is TRBV7-2, the J call TRBJ2-3; either TRBD1 or TRBD2 may fit D (6 bases each). Deletions cut 3 bases from V and 2 bases from J, with 15 bases between. The CDR3 runs 16 residues. Germline values: CDR1 SGHTA, CDR2 FQGNSA.

The CDR3 DNA follows: TGTGCCAGCAGTTTCGGGGTGGGGGTCCAAGAGACCCAGTACTTC. Protein sequence: CASSFGVGVQETQYF. This chain links TRBV27 with TRBJ2-5; D tentatively fits TRBD1 or TRBD2 (5 bases each). Trimming removed 3 bases at V and 1 base at J, with 12 bases between. The CDR3 is made up of 15 amino acids. Germline V CDR1 and CDR2: MNHEY, SMNVEV (reference sequence).

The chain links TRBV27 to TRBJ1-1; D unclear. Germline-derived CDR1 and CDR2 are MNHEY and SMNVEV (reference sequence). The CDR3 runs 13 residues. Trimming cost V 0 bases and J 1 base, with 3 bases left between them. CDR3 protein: CASSLSRNTEAFF. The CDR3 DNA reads TGTGCCAGCAGTTTATCCAGGAACACTGAAGCTTTCTTT.

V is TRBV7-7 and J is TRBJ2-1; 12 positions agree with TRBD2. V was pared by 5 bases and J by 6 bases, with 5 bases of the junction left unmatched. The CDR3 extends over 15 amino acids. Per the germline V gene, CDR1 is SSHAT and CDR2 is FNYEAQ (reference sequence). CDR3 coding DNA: TGTGCCAGCAGCCTCGGACTAGCGGGGCCCAATGAGCAGTTCTTC. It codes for CASSLGLAGPNEQFF.

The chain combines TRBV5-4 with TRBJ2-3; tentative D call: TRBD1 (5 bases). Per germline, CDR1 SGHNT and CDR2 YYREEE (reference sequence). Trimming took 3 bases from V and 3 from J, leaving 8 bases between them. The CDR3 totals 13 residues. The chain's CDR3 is CASSSTVTDTQYF. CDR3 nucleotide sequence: TGTGCCAGCAGCTCGACAGTTACAGATACGCAGTATTTT.